This T cell receptor (beta chain) was sequenced for a study of blood T cell repertoires in COVID-19. For the study at large: COVID-19 samples, acute and convalescent, were from the United States, Italy and Spain. The cDNA or gDNA used as material had been derived from T cells, B-cell-depleted T cells, or PBMCs.

Germline V CDR1 and CDR2: SGHKS, YYEKEE (reference sequence). Trimming took off 5 bases at V and 4 bases at J, with 15 bases between the two ends. This CDR3 contains 15 residues. This clone was picked up one time. In the authors' methods: Reference gene primer amplification gave nucleated cell count estimates. Sequencing was performed with immunoSEQ multiplex PCR; in TCRdb, only in-frame clones are kept and a portion is missing. V and J calls and clone size are those listed in that table; D and trimming were worked out from the DNA. The sample holds hundreds of thousands of clones, 92% seen once. Seattle patients were enrolled while actively infected and followed longitudinally.

The chain employs TRBV5-5 and TRBJ1-4; the D gene is possibly TRBD1 (5 bases). The source is a man between 60 and 70 years old with COVID-19, enrolled during active disease. Sequenced material: peripheral blood. The CDR3, as DNA: TGTGCCAGCAGTTACGCAGGGCAAGGTAATGAAAAACTGTTTTTT. Its translation is CASSYAGQGNEKLFF.